The clone carrying this T cell receptor beta chain was counted once. The target antigen is unknown. The data were taken from a study of CD4 T cells in relation to SARS-CoV-2 and coronaviruses. Study summary: The negative reference was HIV-1 Nef peptide pool or peptide-free culture. Points from the study as a whole: In around 67% of donors, memory CD4+ clonotypes crossrecognized SARS-CoV-2 and at least one common cold coronavirus spike.

Trimming took off 4 bases at V and 1 base at J, with 16 bases between the two ends. This CDR3 comprises 16 residues. CDR1 is LGHDT, CDR2 YNNKEL, per germline (reference sequence). Profiled with immunoSEQ multiplex PCR; TCRdb holds only in-frame clones, not every one. Of around 20,000 clones detected, about 60% appear once; the ten largest clones hold 9.5% to 11%. Before the COVID-19 pandemic, during about 2011-2019, CD4+ T cells were taken from unexposed donors. The cells were cultured for around ten days before CD4+ T cells were isolated. The clonotype was recovered from a human donor in good health. This chain joins TRBV3-1 (or the pseudogene TRBV3-2) and TRBJ2-5; D is possibly TRBD2 (6 bases). The sample was CD4+ T cells from PBMCs, cultured in vitro. The CDR3 reads CASSPYGDSRQETQYF. The CDR3 DNA reads as TGTGCCAGCAGCCCCTACGGGGACTCGCGCCAAGAGACCCAGTACTTC.